This is a list of T cell receptor beta chains from one sample in a study of blood T cells in healthy people across ages. TCRdb analysed the 5' RACE reads with MiXCR anew, one entry per CDR3 protein. The table has 1,800,000 or so distinct CDR3 sequences, roughly 43% seen once. The material sequenced was blood. The receptors stem from a human donor in good health. Each CDR3 is given with its conserved first and last residue. A D gene is named only where the DNA matches it firmly.

v_call	d_call	j_call	cdr3_aa
TRBV28	TRBD1	TRBJ2-7	CASTGGVRYEQYF
TRBV11-3	.	TRBJ1-1	CASSPRVLVNTEAFF
TRBV5-1	TRBD1	TRBJ2-5	CASSTRGSGETQYF
TRBV2	.	TRBJ2-5	CASNGGQLQETQYF
TRBV5-5	.	TRBJ2-2	CASSTGLLTGELFF
TRBV4-1	TRBD1	TRBJ1-2	CASSQDMEQGPSYGYTF
TRBV7-3	.	TRBJ2-1	CASSPGASAGNEQFF
TRBV5-1	.	TRBJ1-2	CASSLARAPGAYGYTF
TRBV10-3	.	TRBJ2-7	CAISSQGARSYEQYF
TRBV5-1	.	TRBJ1-1	CATLGHPEAFF
TRBV29-1	TRBD2	TRBJ2-1	CSVRTAGGGEQFF
TRBV20-1	.	TRBJ2-5	CSASEAYQETQYF
TRBV12-3/TRBV12-4	.	TRBJ2-1	CASSPGWDEQFF
TRBV4-3	TRBD1	TRBJ1-6	CASSQDSGQPNSPLHF
TRBV10-3	TRBD2	TRBJ2-3	CAICESRGDTDTQYF
TRBV3-1	.	TRBJ2-6	CVSSQDPGGEGANVLTF